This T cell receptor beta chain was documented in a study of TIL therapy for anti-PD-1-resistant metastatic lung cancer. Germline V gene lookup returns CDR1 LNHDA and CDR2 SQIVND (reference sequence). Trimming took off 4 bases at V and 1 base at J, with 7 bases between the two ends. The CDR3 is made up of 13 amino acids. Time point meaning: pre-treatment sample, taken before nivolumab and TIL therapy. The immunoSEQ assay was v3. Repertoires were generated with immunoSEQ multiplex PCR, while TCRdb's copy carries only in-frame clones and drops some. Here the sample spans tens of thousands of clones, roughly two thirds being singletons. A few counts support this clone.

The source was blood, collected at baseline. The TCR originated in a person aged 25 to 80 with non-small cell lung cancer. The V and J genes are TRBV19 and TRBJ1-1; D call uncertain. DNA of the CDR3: TGTGCCAGTAGTAGTCTGGGGAACACTGAAGCTTTCTTT. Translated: CASSSLGNTEAFF.